This T cell receptor beta chain was observed in a study of blood T cell repertoires in COVID-19. The protocol was immunoSEQ multiplex PCR, while the TCRdb copy is restricted to in-frame clones and leaves out a portion. Among about 190,000 clones listed, roughly nine tenths were seen once. The sample was peripheral blood. This clonotype was obtained from a man aged 30-40 years with acute or convalescent COVID-19.

CDR3 sequence (DNA): TGTGCCAGCTCACCCTCCCGGCGGGAGACCCAGTACTTC. It codes for CASSPSRRETQYF. This chain connects TRBV18 to TRBJ2-5; D is unclear. With 3 bases removed from V and 5 bases from J, the gap between germline ends came to 10 bases. The CDR3 sequence is 13 residues long. Germline V lookup: CDR1 KGHSH, CDR2 LQKENI.